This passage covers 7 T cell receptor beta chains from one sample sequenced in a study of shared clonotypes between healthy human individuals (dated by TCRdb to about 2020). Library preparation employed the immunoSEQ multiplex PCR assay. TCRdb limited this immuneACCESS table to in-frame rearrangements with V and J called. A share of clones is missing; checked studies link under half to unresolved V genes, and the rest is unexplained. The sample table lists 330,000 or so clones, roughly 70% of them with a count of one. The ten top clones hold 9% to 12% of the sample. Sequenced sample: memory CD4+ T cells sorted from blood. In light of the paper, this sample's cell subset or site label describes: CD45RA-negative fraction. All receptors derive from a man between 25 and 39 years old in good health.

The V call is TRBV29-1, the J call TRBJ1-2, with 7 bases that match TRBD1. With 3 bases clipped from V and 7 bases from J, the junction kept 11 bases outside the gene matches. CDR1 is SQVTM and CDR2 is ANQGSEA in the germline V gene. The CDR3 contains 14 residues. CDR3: CSVDVSGGLSGYTF. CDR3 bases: TGCAGCGTTGATGTCTCAGGGGGTTTGAGTGGCTACACCTTC. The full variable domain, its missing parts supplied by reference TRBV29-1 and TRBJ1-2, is SAVISQKPSRDICQRGTSLTIQCQVDSQVTMMFWYRQQPGQSLTLIATANQGSEATYESGFVIDKFPISRPNLTFSTLTVSNMSPEDSSIYLCSVDVSGGLSGYTFGSGTRLTVV.

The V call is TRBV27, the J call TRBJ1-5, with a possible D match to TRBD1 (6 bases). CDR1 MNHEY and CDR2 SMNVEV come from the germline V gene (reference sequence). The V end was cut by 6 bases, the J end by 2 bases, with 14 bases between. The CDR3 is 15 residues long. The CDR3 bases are TGTGCCAGCAGCTCCCGACAGGCGGGCAATCAGCCCCAGCATTTT. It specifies CASSSRQAGNQPQHF.

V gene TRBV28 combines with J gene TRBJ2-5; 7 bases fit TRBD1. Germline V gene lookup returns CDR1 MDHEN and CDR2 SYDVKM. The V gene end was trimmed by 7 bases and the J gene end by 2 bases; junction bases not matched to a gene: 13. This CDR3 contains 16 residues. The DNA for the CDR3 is TGTGCCAGCACACCTCGAGGGACAGCTCATCAAGAGACCCAGTACTTC. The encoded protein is CASTPRGTAHQETQYF.

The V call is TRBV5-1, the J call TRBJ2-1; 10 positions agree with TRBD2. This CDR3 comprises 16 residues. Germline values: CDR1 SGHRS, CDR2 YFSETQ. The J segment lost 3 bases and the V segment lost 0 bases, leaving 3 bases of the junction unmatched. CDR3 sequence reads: CASSLETSGIYNEQFF. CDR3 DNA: TGCGCCAGCAGCTTGGAAACTAGCGGGATCTACAATGAGCAGTTCTTC.

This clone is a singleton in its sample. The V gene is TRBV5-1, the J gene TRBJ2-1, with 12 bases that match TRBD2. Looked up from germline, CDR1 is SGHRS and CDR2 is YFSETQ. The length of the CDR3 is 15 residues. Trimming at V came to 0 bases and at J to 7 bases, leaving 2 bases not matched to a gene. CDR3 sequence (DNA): TGCGCCAGCAGCTTGGGCGGGACTAGCGGGAATGAGCAGTTCTTC. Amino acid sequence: CASSLGGTSGNEQFF.

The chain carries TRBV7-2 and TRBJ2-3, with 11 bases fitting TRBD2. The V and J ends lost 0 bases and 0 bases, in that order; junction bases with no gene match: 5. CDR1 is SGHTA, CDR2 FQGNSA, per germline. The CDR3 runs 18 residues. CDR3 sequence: CASSLAGLAGGSTDTQYF. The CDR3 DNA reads TGTGCCAGCAGCTTAGCGGGGCTAGCGGGAGGAAGCACAGATACGCAGTATTTT.

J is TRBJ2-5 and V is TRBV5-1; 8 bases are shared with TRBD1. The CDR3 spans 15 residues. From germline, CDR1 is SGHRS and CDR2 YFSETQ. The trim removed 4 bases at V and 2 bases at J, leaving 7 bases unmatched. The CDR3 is CASSPDRASQETQYF. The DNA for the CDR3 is TGCGCCAGCAGCCCGGACAGGGCTTCGCAAGAGACCCAGTACTTC.